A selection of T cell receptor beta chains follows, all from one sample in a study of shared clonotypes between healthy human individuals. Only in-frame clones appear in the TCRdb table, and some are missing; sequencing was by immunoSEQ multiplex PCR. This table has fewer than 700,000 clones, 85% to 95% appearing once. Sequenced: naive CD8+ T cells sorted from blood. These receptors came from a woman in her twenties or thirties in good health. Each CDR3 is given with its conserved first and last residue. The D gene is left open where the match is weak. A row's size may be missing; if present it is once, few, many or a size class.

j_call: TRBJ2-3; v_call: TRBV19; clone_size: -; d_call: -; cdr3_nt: TGTGCCAGTAGTATCCAGCGGAGGAGCACAGATACGCAGTATTTT; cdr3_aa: CASSIQRRSTDTQYF
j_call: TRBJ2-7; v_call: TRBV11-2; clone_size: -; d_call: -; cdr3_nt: TGTGCCAGCAGCTTAGTTGGAAACTCCTACGAGCAGTACTTC; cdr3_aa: CASSLVGNSYEQYF
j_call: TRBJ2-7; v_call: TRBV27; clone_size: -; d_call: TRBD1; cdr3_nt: TGTGCCAGCAGGACAGGGGGTCGGGAGCAGTACTTC; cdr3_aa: CASRTGGREQYF
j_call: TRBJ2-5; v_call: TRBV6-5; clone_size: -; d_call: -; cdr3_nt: TGTGCCAGCAGTGGCGGGTTATCAGAGACCCAGTACTTC; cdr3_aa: CASSGGLSETQYF
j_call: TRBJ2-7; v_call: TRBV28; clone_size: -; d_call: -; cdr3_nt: TGTGCCAGCAGTTTTACGGGAGAGGGGTACGAGCAGTACTTC; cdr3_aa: CASSFTGEGYEQYF
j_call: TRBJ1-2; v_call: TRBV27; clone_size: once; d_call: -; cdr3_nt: TGTGCCAGTGCACCCATCCAGCCTAACTATGGCTACACCTTC; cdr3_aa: CASAPIQPNYGYTF
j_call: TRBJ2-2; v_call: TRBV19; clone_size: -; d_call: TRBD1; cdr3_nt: TGTGCCAGTATTCGGGGACAGGGGGCCGGGGAGCTGTTTTTT; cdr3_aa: CASIRGQGAGELFF
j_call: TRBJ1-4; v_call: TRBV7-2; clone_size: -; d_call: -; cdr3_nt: TGTGCCAGCAGCTTAGAAGGTGAAAAACTGTTTTTT; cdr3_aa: CASSLEGEKLFF
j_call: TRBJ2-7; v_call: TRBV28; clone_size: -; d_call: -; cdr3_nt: TGTGCCAGCAGCGGGTCGGGCGGGGTCTCCTACGAGCAGTACTTC; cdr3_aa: CASSGSGGVSYEQYF
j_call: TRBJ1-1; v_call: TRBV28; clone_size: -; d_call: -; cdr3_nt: TGTGCCAGCACCCCTTTGGGGACTGTAGGTACGGCTTTCTTT; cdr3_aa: CASTPLGTVGTAFF
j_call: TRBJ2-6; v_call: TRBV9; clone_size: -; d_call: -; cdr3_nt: TGTGCCAGCAGCGTAGGGGCCTGGTCTGGGGCCAACGTCCTGACTTTC; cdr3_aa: CASSVGAWSGANVLTF
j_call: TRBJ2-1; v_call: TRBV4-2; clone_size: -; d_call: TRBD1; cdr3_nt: TGTGCCAGCAGCCAATTTTTGGGCAGGGGGCCATGGGAGCAGTTCTTC; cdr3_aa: CASSQFLGRGPWEQFF
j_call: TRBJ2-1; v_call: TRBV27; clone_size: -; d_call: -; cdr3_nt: TGTGCCAGCAGTTTATCGGGGGACCAAGGCCGGGGTGAGCAGTTCTTC; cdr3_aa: CASSLSGDQGRGEQFF
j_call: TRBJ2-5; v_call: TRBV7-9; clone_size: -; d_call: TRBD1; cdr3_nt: TGTGCCAGCAGCTACGCAGGGGGCCGGGAGACCCAGTACTTC; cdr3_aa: CASSYAGGRETQYF
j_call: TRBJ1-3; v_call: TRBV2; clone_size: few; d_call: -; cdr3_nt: TGTGCCAGTCAGGGAACCGGAAACACCATATATTTT; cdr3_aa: CASQGTGNTIYF
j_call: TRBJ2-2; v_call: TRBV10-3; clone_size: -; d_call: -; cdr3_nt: TGTGCCATCAGTGAAAACCCCCGGGGCCCGAACACCGGGGAGCTGTTTTTT; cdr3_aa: CAISENPRGPNTGELFF
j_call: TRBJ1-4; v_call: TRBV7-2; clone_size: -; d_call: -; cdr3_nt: TGTGCCAGCAGCCAGGGGAGGGTGCGAGAAAAACTGTTTTTT; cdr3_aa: CASSQGRVREKLFF
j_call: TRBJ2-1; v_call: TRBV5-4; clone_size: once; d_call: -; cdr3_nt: TGTGCCAGTGCTTCGGGTGATGAGCAGTTCTTC; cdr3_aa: CASASGDEQFF
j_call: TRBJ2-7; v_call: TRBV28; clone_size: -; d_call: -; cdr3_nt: TGTGCCAGCAGAACCTTCTGGAGCCAAACGCCCTCCTACGAGCAGTACTTC; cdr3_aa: CASRTFWSQTPSYEQYF
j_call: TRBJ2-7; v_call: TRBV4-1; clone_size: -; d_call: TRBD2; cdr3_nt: TGCGCCAGCAGCCAAGATGGGGCTAGCGGGAGTTATTACGAGCAGTACTTC; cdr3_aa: CASSQDGASGSYYEQYF
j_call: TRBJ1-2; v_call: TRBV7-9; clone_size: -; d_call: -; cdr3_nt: TGTGCCAGCAGCTTGAGGAGAGAATATGGCTACACCTTC; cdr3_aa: CASSLRREYGYTF
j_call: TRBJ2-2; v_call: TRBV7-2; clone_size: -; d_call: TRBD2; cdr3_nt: TGTGCCAGCAGCTTAGTCCTAGCGGGAGTCGCCGGGGAGCTGTTTTTT; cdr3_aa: CASSLVLAGVAGELFF
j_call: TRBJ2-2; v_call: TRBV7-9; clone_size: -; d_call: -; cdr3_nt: TGTGCCAGCAGCTTAGGTGACTATCGTACCGGGGAGCTGTTTTTT; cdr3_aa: CASSLGDYRTGELFF
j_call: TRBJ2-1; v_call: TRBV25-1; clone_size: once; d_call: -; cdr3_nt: TGTGCCAGCACAAGAGGCGAATCAAGGTACAATGAGCAGTTCTTC; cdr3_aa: CASTRGESRYNEQFF
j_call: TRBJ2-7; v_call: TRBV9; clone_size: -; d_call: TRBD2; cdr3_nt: TGTGCCAGCAGCGTAGGACTAGCGGCCTCCTACGAGCAGTACTTC; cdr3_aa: CASSVGLAASYEQYF
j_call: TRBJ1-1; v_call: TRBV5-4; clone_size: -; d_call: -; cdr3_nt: TGTGCCACCACGCGAGTGACAGGCATGAACACTGAAGCTTTCTTT; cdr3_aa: CATTRVTGMNTEAFF
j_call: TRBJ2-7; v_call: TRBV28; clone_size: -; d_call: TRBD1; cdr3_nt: TGTGCCAGCAGAGGGACAAGGGGGCCATACGAGCAGTACTTC; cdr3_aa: CASRGTRGPYEQYF
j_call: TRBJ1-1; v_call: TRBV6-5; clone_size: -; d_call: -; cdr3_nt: TGTGCCAGCAGCCCCGGAGGGACTGAAGCTTTCTTT; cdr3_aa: CASSPGGTEAFF
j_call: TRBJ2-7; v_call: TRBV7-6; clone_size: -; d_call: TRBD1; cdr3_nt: TGTGCCAGCAGCTTAGAAGGGACAGGGGACGAGCAGTACTTC; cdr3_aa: CASSLEGTGDEQYF
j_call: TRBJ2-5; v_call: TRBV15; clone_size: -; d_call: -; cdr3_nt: TGTGCCACCAGCAGAGCGGGGACCGGGAGTGGGGAGACCCAGTACTTC; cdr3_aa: CATSRAGTGSGETQYF
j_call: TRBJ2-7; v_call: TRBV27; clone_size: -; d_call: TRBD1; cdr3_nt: TGTGCCAGCAGTTCAATCTCGCGGACAGGGCATTACGAGCAGTACTTC; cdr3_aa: CASSSISRTGHYEQYF
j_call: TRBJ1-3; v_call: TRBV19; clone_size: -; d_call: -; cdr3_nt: TGTGCCAGTAGTATAGATCGGGGCTCTGGAAACACCATATATTTT; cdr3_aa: CASSIDRGSGNTIYF
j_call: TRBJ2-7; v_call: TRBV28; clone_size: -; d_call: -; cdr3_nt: TGTGCCAGCTGGGGGGACACTGACTCCTACGAGCAGTACTTC; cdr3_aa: CASWGDTDSYEQYF
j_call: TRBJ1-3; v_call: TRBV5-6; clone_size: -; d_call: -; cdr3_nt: TGTGCCAGCAGTCTGAGGGGGTTCTCCGGGAACACCATATATTTT; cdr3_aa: CASSLRGFSGNTIYF
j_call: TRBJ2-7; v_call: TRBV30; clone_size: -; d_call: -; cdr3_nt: TGTGCCTGGAGTGTATCAGAGAGCGAGCAGTACTTC; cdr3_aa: CAWSVSESEQYF
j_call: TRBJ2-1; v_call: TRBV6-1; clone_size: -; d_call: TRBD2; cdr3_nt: TGTGCCAGCTTAGGAACTAGCGGCAACAATGAGCAGTTCTTC; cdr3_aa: CASLGTSGNNEQFF
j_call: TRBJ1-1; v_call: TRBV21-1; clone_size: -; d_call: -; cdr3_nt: TGTGCCAGCAGCCCAACGCAGGGGCACACTGAAGCTTTCTTT; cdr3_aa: CASSPTQGHTEAFF
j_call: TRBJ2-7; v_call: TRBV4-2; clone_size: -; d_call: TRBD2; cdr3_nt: TGTGCCAGCAGCCGGGAGGGGACTAATTCCTACGAGCAGTACTTC; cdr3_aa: CASSREGTNSYEQYF
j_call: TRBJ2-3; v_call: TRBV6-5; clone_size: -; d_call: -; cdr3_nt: TGTGCCAGCAGACAGACGGAGGGAGATACGCAGTATTTT; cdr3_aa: CASRQTEGDTQYF